The T cell receptor (beta chain) described here comes from a study of cytomegalovirus exposure and HLA in healthy donors. Overall study findings and caveats: For TCR beta chains, V- and J-gene trimming was later linked to a missense DCLRE1C variant.

Per germline, CDR1 LNHDA and CDR2 SQIVND (reference sequence). The CDR3 is 12 amino acids. V lost 2 bases, J lost 8 bases, and 2 bases stayed unmatched. 13 Jbeta primers and 60 Vbeta primers were used for the PCR. Generated by immunoSEQ multiplex PCR, the TCRdb table keeps only in-frame clones and is missing some. The top ten clones hold 0.75% to 0.95% of a sample with 150,000 to 200,000 clones, about 83% of them seen once. As concerns this clone: Its antigen is as yet unknown.

This clonotype was obtained from a woman aged 25 to 39 in good health and CMV-seronegative. The chain links TRBV19 to TRBJ1-2, with 7 positions matching TRBD1. Sequencing used PBMCs. The CDR3 bases are TGTGCCAGTAGTATACTCAGGGGGGGCTACACCTTC. It is translated as CASSILRGGYTF.